These 11 T cell receptor beta chains came from one sample sequenced in a study of T cells in women clearing cervical HPV infection. TCRdb's copy holds only in-frame clones and misses some; the assay was immunoSEQ multiplex PCR. This sample's table has some 50,000 clones. Material: blood buffy coat. These receptors originate from a woman aged 18 to 75 with a cervical HPV16 infection that either progressed to CIN3+ or cleared (not recorded which).

A note on this clone: The read halts 3 residues ahead of the CDR3 end, with the missing end drawn from the germline J gene. The V and J genes are TRBV9 and TRBJ1-3; TRBD1 might be the D (5 bases). CDR1 and CDR2 (germline): SGDLS, YYNGEE. The CDR3 is 14 amino acids. Trimming left V 4 bases short and J 2 bases short, with 10 bases between. CDR3 DNA (partial): TGTGCCAGCAGCTCCGAAGGGGCTGGAAACACC. It encodes CASSSEGAGNT. The full CDR3 is CASSSEGAGNTIYF.

Turning to this clone: The CDR3 extends 3 residues past the end of the read, so its final part is completed from the germline J gene. This chain connects TRBV4-1 to TRBJ2-1; possibly TRBD2 for D (6 bases). The CDR3 spans 16 residues. V was trimmed by 2 bases and J by 4 bases, leaving 15 bases between them. Germline loops: CDR1 MGHRA, CDR2 YSYEKL. CDR3 DNA (partial): TGCGCCAGCAGCCAATCGTCGGGGGTCCAGTACAATGAG. It encodes CASSQSSGVQYNE. The entire CDR3 is CASSQSSGVQYNEQFF.

Details on this clone: The CDR3 end lies 3 residues beyond the end of the read and is filled in from the germline J gene. The chain joins TRBV29-1 to TRBJ1-2, with a weak D call TRBD1 (5 bases). Germline values: CDR1 SQVTM, CDR2 ANQGSEA. The CDR3 is made up of 11 amino acids. The CDR3 loop reads CSVARVDGYTF. Incomplete CDR3 DNA: TGCAGCGTTGCCAGGGTCGACGGC.

Regarding this clone: The read ends 3 residues before the CDR3 terminus; that terminus is restored from the germline J gene. The chain is built from TRBV10-3 and TRBJ1-5; TRBD1 aligns across 8 bases. The V and J ends lost 0 bases and 3 bases, in that order; junction bases with no gene match: 1. Germline CDR1 ENHRY, CDR2 SYGVKD. The CDR3 sequence is 15 residues long. The CDR3 loop is CAISESDRDNQPQHF. CDR3 DNA, as far as it was read: TGTGCCATCAGTGAGTCGGACAGGGACAATCAGCCC.

CDR3 sequence reads: CSVWYSDRVDGYTF. The CDR3 bases that were read are TGCAGTGTTTGGTATAGCGACAGGGTTGATGGC. The chain joins TRBV20-1 to TRBJ1-2, with 7 nucleotides matching TRBD1. The read stops 3 residues short of the end of the CDR3; the missing end is completed from the germline J gene. The CDR3 loop spans 14 amino acids. J gave up 6 bases and V 7 bases, and 14 bases lay outside the gene matches. Germline lookup yields CDR1 DFQATT and CDR2 SNEGSKA (reference sequence).

Partial CDR3 DNA: TGTGCCAGCTCACCACCGACCAGCGGCCAAGAGACC. Protein sequence: CASSPPTSGQET. The CDR3 in full is CASSPPTSGQETQYF. This chain joins TRBV18 and TRBJ2-5; D perhaps matches TRBD2 (5 bases). The CDR3 end lies 3 residues beyond the end of the read and is filled in from the germline J gene. Germline CDR1 KGHSH, CDR2 LQKENI. The CDR3 runs to 15 residues. V was pared by 0 bases and J by 1 base, with 9 bases between.

With respect to this clone: The read halts 3 residues ahead of the CDR3 end, with the missing end drawn from the germline J gene. The chain joins TRBV11-2 to TRBJ2-3; 7 bases line up with TRBD2. Germline V CDR1 and CDR2: SGHAT, FQNNGV. The CDR3 length is 14 residues. The V segment lost 4 bases and the J segment 5 bases; nucleotides outside the gene matches: 6. Partial CDR3 DNA: TGTGCCAGCAGCTCCGGGACTAACAAAGATACG. Encoded protein: CASSSGTNKDT. The complete CDR3 reads CASSSGTNKDTQYF.

The CDR3 DNA, read in part, is TGTGCCAGCAGTGATTGGCTAGTCGGTACAGATACG. This encodes CASSDWLVGTDT. The full-length CDR3 reads as CASSDWLVGTDTQYF. The rearrangement uses TRBV2 and TRBJ2-3, with unresolved D. The read ends 3 residues shy of where the CDR3 ends; the end is completed using the germline J gene. The V end was cut by 3 bases, the J end by 3 bases, with 13 bases between. This CDR3 contains 15 residues. CDR1 and CDR2 (germline): SNHLY, FYNNEI.

For this clone: The CDR3 extends 3 residues past the end of the read, so its final part is completed from the germline J gene. The V gene is TRBV7-6, the J gene TRBJ2-2; D is perhaps TRBD1 (6 bases). Trimming removed 0 bases at V and 2 bases at J, with 7 bases between. The germline gives CDR1 SGHVS, CDR2 FNYEAQ. The CDR3 has 15 residues. CDR3 in amino acids: CASSLAGANTGELFF. CDR3 DNA (partial): TGTGCCAGCAGCTTAGCGGGGGCAAACACCGGGGAG.

Concerning this clone itself: The observed sequence ends 3 residues before the CDR3 terminus, with the missing tail filled in from the germline J gene. The rearrangement links TRBV19 to TRBJ2-3; 8 nucleotides match TRBD2. The J segment lost 4 bases and the V segment lost 5 bases, leaving 2 bases of the junction unmatched. Germline values: CDR1 LNHDA, CDR2 SQIVND (reference sequence). The CDR3 loop spans 13 amino acids. The CDR3 bases that were read are TGTGCCAGTAGTCCCGGGGGGGCAGATACG. Its protein is CASSPGGADT. The whole CDR3 protein reads CASSPGGADTQYF.

Note on this clone: The sequenced fragment ends 3 residues before the CDR3 boundary, so the rest is inferred from the germline J gene. The rearrangement joins TRBV6-1 to TRBJ2-4, with a possible D match to TRBD1 (5 bases). The length of the CDR3 is 13 residues. The V gene lost 3 bases and the J gene lost 4 bases, with 7 bases spanning the gap. Germline CDR1 is MNHNS and CDR2 is SASEGT. CDR3 loop: CASSEAGKNIQYF. The covered CDR3 bases are TGTGCCAGCAGTGAGGCAGGGAAAAACATT.